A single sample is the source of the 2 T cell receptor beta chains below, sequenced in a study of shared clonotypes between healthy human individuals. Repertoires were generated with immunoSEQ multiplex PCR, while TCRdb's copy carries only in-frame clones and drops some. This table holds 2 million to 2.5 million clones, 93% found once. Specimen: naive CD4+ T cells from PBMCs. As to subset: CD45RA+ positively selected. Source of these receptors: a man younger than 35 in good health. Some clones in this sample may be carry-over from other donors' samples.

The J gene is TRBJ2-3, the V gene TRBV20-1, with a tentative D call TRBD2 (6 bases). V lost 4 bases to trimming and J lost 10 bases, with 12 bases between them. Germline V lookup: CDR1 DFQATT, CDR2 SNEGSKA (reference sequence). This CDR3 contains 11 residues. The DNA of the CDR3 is TGCAGTGCTAATCTAGCGCCTGCGCAGTATTTT. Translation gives CSANLAPAQYF.

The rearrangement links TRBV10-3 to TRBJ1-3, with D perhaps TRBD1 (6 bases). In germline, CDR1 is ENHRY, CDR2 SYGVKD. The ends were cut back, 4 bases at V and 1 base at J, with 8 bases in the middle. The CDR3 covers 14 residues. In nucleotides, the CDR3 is TGTGCCATCAGTGCTACAGGGTCTGGAAACACCATATATTTT. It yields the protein CAISATGSGNTIYF.